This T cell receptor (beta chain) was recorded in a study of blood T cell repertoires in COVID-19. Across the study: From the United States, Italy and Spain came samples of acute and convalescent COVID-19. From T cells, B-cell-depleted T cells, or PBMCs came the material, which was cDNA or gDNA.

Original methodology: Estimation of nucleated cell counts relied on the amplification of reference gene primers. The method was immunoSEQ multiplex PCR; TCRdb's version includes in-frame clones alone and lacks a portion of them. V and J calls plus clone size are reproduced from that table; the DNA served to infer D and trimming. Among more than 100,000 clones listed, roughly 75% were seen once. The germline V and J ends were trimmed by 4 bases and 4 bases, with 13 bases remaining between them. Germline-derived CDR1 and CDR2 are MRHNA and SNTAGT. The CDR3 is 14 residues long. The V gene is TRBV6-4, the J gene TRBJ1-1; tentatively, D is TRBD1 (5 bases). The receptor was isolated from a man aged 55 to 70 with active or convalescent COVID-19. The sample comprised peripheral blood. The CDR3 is CASSASGEGTEAFF. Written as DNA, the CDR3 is TGTGCCAGCAGTGCGTCGGGGGAGGGCACTGAAGCTTTCTTT.